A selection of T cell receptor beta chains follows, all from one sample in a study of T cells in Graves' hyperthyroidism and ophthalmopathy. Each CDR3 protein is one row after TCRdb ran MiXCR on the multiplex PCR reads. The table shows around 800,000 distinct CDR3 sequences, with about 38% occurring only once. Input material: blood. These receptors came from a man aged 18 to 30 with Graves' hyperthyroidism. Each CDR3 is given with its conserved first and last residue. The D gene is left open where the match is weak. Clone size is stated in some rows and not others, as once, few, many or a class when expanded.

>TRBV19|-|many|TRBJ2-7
CASSAGQSSYEQYF
TGTGCCAGTAGTGCGGGACAGAGCTCCTACGAGCAGTACTTC
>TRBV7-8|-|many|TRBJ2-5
CASSLRSQGGRAQYF
TGTGCCAGCAGCTTAAGGTCACAGGGTGGTAGGGCCCAGTACTTC
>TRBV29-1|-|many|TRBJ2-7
CSVESRYEQYF
TGCAGCGTTGAGAGTAGATACGAGCAGTACTTC
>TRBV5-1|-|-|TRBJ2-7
CASSLATRSDEQYF
TGCGCCAGCAGCTTGGCCACTAGATCGGACGAGCAGTACTTC
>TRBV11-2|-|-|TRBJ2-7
CASSLATSEQYF
TGTGCCAGCAGCTTAGCAACGAGCGAGCAGTACTTC
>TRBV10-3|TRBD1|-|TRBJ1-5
CAAAGGQPQHF
TGTGCCGCCGCAGGGGGTCAGCCCCAGCATTTT
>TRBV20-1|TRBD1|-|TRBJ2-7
CSARAVVDRSYEQYF
TGCAGTGCTAGAGCGGTCGTGGACAGGTCCTACGAGCAGTACTTC
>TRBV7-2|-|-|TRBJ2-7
CASSLDGLNTYGQYF
TGTGCCAGCAGCTTGGATGGACTCAACACCTACGGGCAGTACTTC
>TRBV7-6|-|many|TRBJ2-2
CASRRQATTGELFF
TGTGCCAGCAGACGACAGGCTACCACCGGGGAGCTGTTTTTT
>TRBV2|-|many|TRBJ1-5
CASSPPSNQPQHF
TGTGCCAGCAGCCCACCTAGCAATCAGCCCCAGCATTTT
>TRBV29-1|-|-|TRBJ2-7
CSRTTGYYSYEQHF
TGCAGCAGAACCACCGGGTACTACTCCTACGAGCAGCACTTC
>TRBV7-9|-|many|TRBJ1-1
CASSFGRESPEAFF
TGTGCCAGCAGCTTCGGCAGGGAAAGTCCTGAAGCTTTCTTT
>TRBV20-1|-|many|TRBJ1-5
CSARRGDQPQHF
TGCAGTGCTAGGCGGGGGGATCAGCCCCAGCATTTT
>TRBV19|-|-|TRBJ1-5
CASSMEDSYQPQHF
TGTGCCAGTAGTATGGAGGACAGCTATCAGCCCCAGCATTTT
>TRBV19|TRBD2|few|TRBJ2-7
CASSMFPGGPYEQYF
TGTGCCAGTAGTATGTTCCCGGGGGGGCCCTACGAGCAGTACTTC
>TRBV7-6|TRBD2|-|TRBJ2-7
CASSVGTSASGEQYF
TGTGCCAGCAGCGTGGGGACTAGCGCGAGCGGCGAGCAGTACTTC
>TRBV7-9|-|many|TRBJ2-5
CASSTVTQQETQYF
TGTGCCAGCAGCACGGTAACACAACAAGAGACCCAGTACTTC
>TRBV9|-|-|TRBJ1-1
CASSVGGRQKNTEAFF
TGTGCCAGCAGCGTAGGGGGACGACAGAAGAACACTGAAGCTTTCTTT
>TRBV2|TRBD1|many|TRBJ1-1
CASIQQGGTEAFF
TGTGCCAGCATTCAACAGGGGGGCACTGAAGCTTTCTTT
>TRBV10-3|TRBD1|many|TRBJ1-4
CATRTGALEKLFF
TGTGCCACCAGGACAGGGGCTCTTGAAAAACTGTTTTTT
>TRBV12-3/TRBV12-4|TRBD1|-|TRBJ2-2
CASNTGGSSGELFF
TGTGCCAGCAATACAGGGGGATCTAGCGGGGAGCTGTTTTTT
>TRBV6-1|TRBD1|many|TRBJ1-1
CASSPGQVSMTAFF
TGTGCCAGCAGCCCGGGACAGGTTTCAATGACAGCTTTCTTT